This T cell receptor (beta chain) was obtained from a study of T cells in Graves' hyperthyroidism and ophthalmopathy. Overall study context: Prior to any treatment, at the point of initial diagnosis, peripheral blood was collected. Points from the study as a whole: A model using 13 V-J features told ophthalmopathy apart from stable hyperthyroidism. The model foresaw ophthalmopathy a median roughly 6.3 months prior to onset.

This clonotype was seen many times. The antigen is unknown. Diagnoses were made from clinical symptoms, serum measures (thyroxine and TRAb), thyroid ultrasound and orbital computed tomography. The trim removed 5 bases at V and 3 bases at J, leaving 7 bases unmatched. The CDR3 is 14 residues long. Germline-derived CDR1 and CDR2 are MNHEY and SMNVEV (reference sequence). Regions amplified from RNA transcripts were the TCR beta CDR3 regions. The primer set for the first-round RT-PCR of the TCR CDR3 was HTBI. TCRdb reprocessed the multiplex PCR reads with MiXCR, giving one entry per CDR3 protein. Altogether 300,000 to 450,000 distinct CDR3 sequences are present, 15% to 19% being singletons, with the ten largest covering around a quarter.

This sequence was found in a woman aged 18-29 years with Graves' hyperthyroidism that later progressed to Graves' ophthalmopathy. The chain combines TRBV27 with TRBJ2-7; 7 bases line up with TRBD2. Sequencing was carried out using blood. Here the CDR3 reads CASSLSGFDYEQYF. The CDR3 nucleotides are TGTGCCAGCAGTCTTAGCGGGTTCGACTACGAGCAGTACTTC.